The clone carrying this T cell receptor beta chain was seen ten or more times. This entry belongs to a study of prognosis after radiotherapy for stage I lung cancer. Losses at the gene ends were 6 bases for V and 3 bases for J; bases not matched to a gene: 2. The germline V gene encodes CDR1 LNHDA and CDR2 SQIVND (reference sequence). CDR3 length equals 15 residues. Multiplex PCR in two rounds served to amplify TCR beta CDR3 from genomic DNA. With primers specific to each TRBV and TRBJ gene, the first-round PCR was performed. TCRdb itself ran the multiplex PCR reads through MiXCR, one entry per CDR3 protein. Of about 30,000 distinct CDR3 sequences detected, less than 40% appear once; the ten largest clones hold 12%.

Source: PBMCs, taken before or after stereotactic body radiation therapy (not recorded which). This chain uses TRBV19 with TRBJ2-6; TRBD1 matches 10 bases. This TCR was recovered from a donor aged 50 or older with non-small cell lung cancer. CDR3 DNA: TGTGCCAGTAGGACAGGGGGCTTTGGGGCCAACGTCCTGACTTTC. Protein product: CASRTGGFGANVLTF.